The 12 T cell receptor beta chains in this list originate from one sample, sequenced in a study of blood T cell repertoires in COVID-19. Clones were sequenced by immunoSEQ multiplex PCR, and TCRdb holds only the in-frame ones, with some missing. The profile shows under 70,000 clones, 80% to 90% of them singletons. The specimen sequenced was peripheral blood. The receptors were gathered from a woman in her fifties or sixties with COVID-19, enrolled during active disease.

The rearrangement joins TRBV6-2 or TRBV6-3 to TRBJ2-7; 7 bases line up with TRBD1. Unmatched junction bases numbered 16, after V lost 6 bases and J lost 5 bases. CDR1 is MNHEY and CDR2 is SVGEGT in the germline V gene. The CDR3 length is 16 residues. In DNA form, the CDR3 reads TGTGCCAGCAGCCCGCGTAAAGGGGGCAGTTCGAACGAGCAGTACTTC. It yields the protein CASSPRKGGSSNEQYF.

The chain recombines TRBV27 with TRBJ2-1; D not resolved. CDR1 MNHEY and CDR2 SMNVEV come from the germline V gene (reference sequence). This CDR3 is built from 14 residues. V was shortened by 2 bases and J by 6 bases, with 11 bases between the two germline ends. The chain's CDR3 is CASSLSGRVNEQFF. CDR3 bases: TGTGCCAGCAGTTTAAGTGGTCGGGTCAATGAGCAGTTCTTC.

This chain uses TRBV30 with TRBJ1-5; TRBD1 aligns across 8 bases. The CDR3 loop spans 14 amino acids. V dropped 0 bases and J dropped 6; count of bases not matched to a gene: 4. Per the germline V gene, CDR1 is GTSNPN and CDR2 is SVGIG (reference sequence). Here the CDR3 DNA reads TGTGCCTGGAGTGTTTCAGGGGGCGGTCAGCCCCAGCATTTT. It encodes CAWSVSGGGQPQHF.

This chain uses TRBV6-2 or TRBV6-3 with TRBJ1-1; D is possibly TRBD1 (6 bases). V was shortened by 2 bases and J by 10 bases, with 20 bases between the two germline ends. Germline V gene sequence: CDR1 MNHEY, CDR2 SVGEGT. The CDR3 contains 15 residues. The CDR3 loop reads CASSYGITGISGAFF. The CDR3 nucleotides are TGTGCCAGCAGTTACGGGATTACAGGGATATCCGGAGCTTTCTTT.

V usage is TRBV7-8 and J usage is TRBJ1-1; weak D call: TRBD1 (6 bases). V was cut by 5 bases and J by 1 base, with 11 bases left in between. The CDR3 is 14 amino acids. The germline gives CDR1 SGHVS, CDR2 FQNEAQ. The CDR3 region is CASSQGQSNTEAFF. The CDR3 bases are TGTGCCAGCAGCCAGGGACAATCGAACACTGAAGCTTTCTTT.

V is TRBV9 and J is TRBJ1-3; D not resolved. Germline V CDR1 and CDR2: SGDLS, YYNGEE. Trimming stripped 0 bases from V and 1 base from J, with 11 bases between. The length of the CDR3 is 16 residues. CDR3 coding DNA: TGTGCCAGCAGCGTAGGTGTGGCACAGTCTGGAAACACCATATATTTT. Its translation is CASSVGVAQSGNTIYF.

The chain carries TRBV2 and TRBJ2-2; possible D gene TRBD2, 6 bases. The V end was cut by 4 bases, the J end by 5 bases, with 11 bases between. Germline CDR1 SNHLY, CDR2 FYNNEI. The CDR3 runs to 14 residues. The CDR3 spells CASSGDSGTGELFF. The CDR3 coding sequence is TGTGCCAGCAGTGGGGACTCCGGAACCGGGGAGCTGTTTTTT.

The genes are TRBV27 and TRBJ2-7; 8 nucleotides line up with TRBD1. Per germline, CDR1 MNHEY and CDR2 SMNVEV (reference sequence). The CDR3 consists of 15 residues. V lost 5 bases, J lost 4 bases, and 10 bases stayed unmatched. CDR3 sequence reads: CASSAEDREGYEQYF. CDR3 bases: TGTGCCAGCAGTGCCGAGGACAGGGAAGGGTACGAGCAGTACTTC.

This sequence joins TRBV27 and TRBJ1-2; 7 bases align to TRBD1. Unmatched junction bases numbered 3, after V lost 11 bases and J lost 3 bases. Germline-derived CDR1 and CDR2 are MNHEY and SMNVEV (reference sequence). This CDR3 has 11 residues. CDR3 protein: CASGTDYGYTF. The CDR3 region has the DNA TGTGCCTCCGGGACAGACTATGGCTACACCTTC.

The gene calls are TRBV7-2 and TRBJ2-1; TRBD1 might be the D (5 bases). The V gene lost 5 bases and the J gene lost 3 bases, with 11 bases spanning the gap. The CDR3 contains 14 residues. Germline V gives CDR1 SGHTA, CDR2 FQGNSA. The CDR3 sequence is CASSPQGDYNEQFF. CDR3 nucleotides: TGTGCCAGCAGCCCTCAGGGTGACTACAATGAGCAGTTCTTC.

The chain recombines TRBV29-1 with TRBJ2-3, with D maybe TRBD1 (6 bases). The length of the CDR3 is 12 residues. CDR1 SQVTM and CDR2 ANQGSEA come from the germline V gene. The V gene lost 7 bases and the J gene lost 6 bases, with 14 bases spanning the gap. Written as DNA, the CDR3 is TGCAGCGCCTCCAAGGGGGAGGATACGCAGTATTTT. Its protein is CSASKGEDTQYF.

The V and J genes are TRBV10-3 and TRBJ1-5; D unclear. Trimming pared 3 bases from V and 1 base from J, leaving 10 bases between. The CDR3 is made up of 15 amino acids. The germline V gene has CDR1 ENHRY and CDR2 SYGVKD. CDR3 sequence: CAISDEAKSNQPQHF. CDR3 coding DNA: TGTGCCATCAGTGACGAGGCGAAAAGCAATCAGCCCCAGCATTTT.